This passage covers 28 T cell receptor beta chains from one sample sequenced in a study of patients and donors after allogeneic stem cell transplantation (dated by TCRdb to between 2020 and 2021). The library was obtained by RT-PCR. Sequencing used a NextSeq 550. TCRdb took the public reads, trimmed them with fastp at Q25, ran MiXCR for clone calling and kept in-frame beta chains. Each CDR3 protein appears once, grouped with its most common genes and DNA. The table for this sample lists some 150,000 distinct CDR3 sequences; roughly 35% of them were counted only once. Around 50% of the sample is in the top ten clones. The source material was blood, either unsorted or a sorted T cell fraction (not recorded which). These receptors all come from a human donor who was either an allogeneic HSCT recipient or a stem cell or donor lymphocyte infusion donor (not recorded which). It is not recorded whose cells these are; they may come from a transplant donor.

The chain combines TRBV20-1 with TRBJ1-1, with D possibly TRBD1 on 5 matching bases. CDR1 and CDR2 from the germline V gene are DFQATT and SNEGSKA (reference sequence). This CDR3 is built from 14 residues. The V and J ends lost 7 bases and 2 bases respectively, with 17 bases between them. The CDR3 reads CSVSWGEFNTEAFF. Written as DNA, the CDR3 is TGCAGTGTGAGCTGGGGGGAATTCAACACTGAAGCTTTCTTT.

The gene calls are TRBV28 and TRBJ2-3; TRBD1 is a possible D gene (6 bases). V was trimmed by 4 bases and J by 3 bases, leaving 11 bases between them. The CDR3 totals 14 residues. The V gene's germline CDR1 is MDHEN and CDR2 SYDVKM. The CDR3 DNA sequence: TGTGCCAGCAGTTCACAGGGTTTGACAGATACGCAGTATTTT. Its protein product is CASSSQGLTDTQYF.

The V gene is TRBV9, the J gene TRBJ1-1; the D is unclear. The CDR3 runs 13 residues. V gave up 2 bases and J gave up 0 bases, with 5 bases separating them. The germline CDR1 and CDR2 sequences are SGDLS and YYNGEE. CDR3 nucleotide sequence: TGTGCCAGCAGCGTTGGCATGAACACTGAAGCTTTCTTT. Its translation is CASSVGMNTEAFF. Based on the CDR3 plus reference TRBV9 and TRBJ1-1, the full variable domain is DSGVTQTPKHLITATGQRVTLRCSPRSGDLSVYWYQQSLDQGLQFLIQYYNGEERAKGNILERFSAQQFPDLHSELNLSSLELGDSALYFCASSVGMNTEAFFGQGTRLTVV.

This chain joins TRBV6-2 or TRBV6-3 and TRBJ2-5, with 10 bases matching TRBD2. The CDR3 extends over 17 amino acids. Germline CDR1 MNHEY, CDR2 SVGEGT. Germline trimming cut 2 bases from V and 6 bases from J; bases unmatched to any gene: 12. Here the CDR3 DNA reads TGTGCCAGCAGTTACGCCTTGCGAGCGGGGGGGCCAAAGACCCAGTACTTC. It codes for CASSYALRAGGPKTQYF.

CDR3 amino acids: CSARDPGGAPGELFF. The CDR3 region has the DNA TGCAGTGCTAGAGATCCTGGGGGCGCCCCCGGGGAGCTGTTTTTT. V usage is TRBV20-1 and J usage is TRBJ2-2, with a possible D match to TRBD1 (6 bases). CDR1 and CDR2 (germline): DFQATT, SNEGSKA (reference sequence). V gave up 0 bases and J gave up 6 bases, with 14 bases separating them. CDR3 size: 15 residues.

In the case of this clonotype: A read error may produce the germline difference seen at one junction end. The V and J genes are TRBV7-7 and TRBJ2-1, with D hard to call. Germline CDR1 is SSHAT and CDR2 is FNYEAQ (reference sequence). The length of the CDR3 is 17 residues. DNA of the CDR3: TGTGCTAGCAGCTTAGAGCCAGGCTATAGCTCCTACAATGAGCAGTTCTTC. Amino acid sequence: CASSLEPGYSSYNEQFF.

The genes are TRBV24-1 and TRBJ1-1, with D possibly being TRBD1 (5 bases). This CDR3 has 13 residues. In germline, CDR1 is KGHDR, CDR2 SFDVKD. V shed 9 bases and J shed 1 base, with 11 bases lying between them. The CDR3 sequence is CATEGRGNTEAFF. Written as DNA, the CDR3 is TGTGCCACCGAGGGGAGGGGGAACACTGAAGCTTTCTTT.

The rearrangement uses TRBV19 and TRBJ1-5; D call uncertain. V dropped 2 bases and J dropped 2 bases, with 4 bases sitting between them. CDR1 and CDR2 (germline): LNHDA, SQIVND (reference sequence). This CDR3 is built from 13 residues. The chain's CDR3 is CASSIRRNQPQHF. CDR3 sequence (DNA): TGTGCCAGTAGTATAAGACGCAATCAGCCCCAGCATTTT.

In the case of this clonotype: At one end the junction does not follow the germline gene, possibly because of a read error. In nucleotides, the CDR3 is TGTGCCAGCGGGCCAGTGTGGGAGGGACTTGCTTTT. This sequence encodes CASGPVWEGLAF. The chain is built from TRBV28 and TRBJ1-4, with D possibly being TRBD1 (5 bases). The germline V gene encodes CDR1 MDHEN and CDR2 SYDVKM. This CDR3 is built from 12 residues. The full variable domain, in which reference TRBV28 and TRBJ1-4 provide the parts outside the CDR3, is DVKVTQSSRYLVKRTGEKVFLECVQDMDHENMFWYRQDPGLGLRLIYFSYDVKMKEKGDIPEGYSVSREKKERFSLILESASTNQTSMYLCASGPVWEGLAFGSGTQLSVL.

This clonotype was seen just once. The chain carries TRBV28 and TRBJ1-2; D call uncertain. This CDR3 is built from 15 residues. Germline V gene lookup returns CDR1 MDHEN and CDR2 SYDVKM. Deletions cut 2 bases from V and 1 base from J, with 11 bases between. The CDR3 is CASSLRPGVNYGYTF. The CDR3 region has the DNA TGTGCCAGCAGTTTAAGGCCAGGCGTTAACTATGGCTACACCTTC.

DNA of the CDR3: TGTGCCAGCAGTTGGGACAGGGGATTCACTGAAGCTTTCTTT. Protein: CASSWDRGFTEAFF. The V and J genes are TRBV6-6 and TRBJ1-1; the match to TRBD1 covers 10 bases. The CDR3 runs to 14 residues. Trimming removed 4 bases from V and 4 bases from J; junction bases left unmatched: 3. In germline, CDR1 is MNHNY, CDR2 SVGAGI (reference sequence).

In this sample, this clonotype turned up a few times. The chain joins TRBV12-3 or TRBV12-4 to TRBJ1-5; 7 positions agree with TRBD1. The CDR3 sequence is 15 residues long. The V and J ends lost 5 bases and 0 bases, in that order; junction bases with no gene match: 4. CDR3 sequence (DNA): TGTGCCAGCAGTGCACAGGGGATTAGCAATCAGCCCCAGCATTTT. Its translation: CASSAQGISNQPQHF.

V and J are TRBV5-1 and TRBJ2-7; TRBD2 is a possible D gene (5 bases). This CDR3 region has 15 residues. V was shortened by 0 bases and J by 0 bases, with 10 bases between the two germline ends. CDR1 SGHRS and CDR2 YFSETQ come from the germline V gene. The CDR3: CASSLDSRGSYEQYF. As DNA, the CDR3 is TGCGCCAGCAGCTTGGACTCCCGGGGCTCCTACGAGCAGTACTTC.

The V call is TRBV18, the J call TRBJ1-3, with no clear D. Germline-derived CDR1 and CDR2 are KGHSH and LQKENI. The CDR3 sequence is 15 residues long. Trimming removed 5 bases at V and 0 bases at J, with 11 bases between. The CDR3 DNA reads TGTGCCAGCTCATCTTACGGGGACTCTGGAAACACCATATATTTT. It translates to CASSSYGDSGNTIYF.

The chain has TRBV12-3 or TRBV12-4 and TRBJ2-3, with 10 bases identical to TRBD2. The CDR3 spans 16 residues. V was clipped by 4 bases and J by 5 bases; unmatched bases: 9. CDR3 bases: TGTGCCAGCAGTTCTAACCTAGCGGGGGCCAAAGATACGCAGTATTTT. This translates into CASSSNLAGAKDTQYF.

The chain joins TRBV6-5 to TRBJ1-1; D perhaps matches TRBD1 (6 bases). V gave up 2 bases and J gave up 5 bases, with 15 bases separating them. The germline CDR1 and CDR2 sequences are MNHEY and SVGAGI. The CDR3 totals 15 residues. The CDR3 is CASSYAQGIGTEAFF. The CDR3 DNA follows: TGTGCCAGCAGTTACGCGCAGGGGATTGGGACTGAAGCTTTCTTT.

The chain joins TRBV12-3 or TRBV12-4 to TRBJ2-3, with 9 positions matching TRBD2. V was clipped by 5 bases and J by 2 bases; unmatched bases: 11. CDR3 length: 17 residues. CDR3: CASSRGGGLPFTDTQYF. The CDR3 DNA reads as TGTGCCAGCAGTCGCGGGGGGGGACTACCTTTCACAGATACGCAGTATTTT.

This rearrangement joins TRBV5-6 to TRBJ1-5, with no clear D. The CDR3 has 16 residues. V lost 7 bases to trimming and J lost 0 bases, with 17 bases between them. Germline V lookup: CDR1 SGHDT, CDR2 YYEEEE. Written as DNA, the CDR3 is TGTGCCAGCTCGTGGAGGGCAGGCTCTAGCAATCAGCCCCAGCATTTT. Translation gives CASSWRAGSSNQPQHF.

The genes are TRBV6-5 and TRBJ1-2, with D perhaps TRBD1 (5 bases). V gave up 8 bases and J gave up 0 bases, with 13 bases separating them. Germline V gene data show CDR1 as MNHEY and CDR2 as SVGAGI. The CDR3 runs to 14 residues. The CDR3 is CASQGSGSNYGYTF. The CDR3 DNA reads as TGTGCCAGCCAGGGTAGCGGATCTAACTATGGCTACACCTTC.

This clonotype was seen a handful of times. The chain links TRBV4-1 to TRBJ1-5; TRBD1 matches at 9 bases. Trimming took 2 bases from V and 2 from J; bases not matched to a gene: 10. Germline lookup yields CDR1 MGHRA and CDR2 YSYEKL. The CDR3 sequence is 18 residues long. The CDR3 reads CASSQRQGDPFGNQPQHF. Here the CDR3 DNA reads TGCGCCAGCAGCCAAAGACAGGGGGATCCCTTTGGCAATCAGCCCCAGCATTTT.

The chain couples TRBV7-9 to TRBJ2-1, with a tentative D call TRBD1 (6 bases). The CDR3 is 13 residues long. CDR1 and CDR2 (germline): SEHNR, FQNEAQ (reference sequence). The ends were cut back, 4 bases at V and 4 bases at J, with 8 bases in the middle. The CDR3 protein is CASSSGQYNEQFF. CDR3 in DNA: TGTGCCAGCAGCTCTGGACAGTACAATGAGCAGTTCTTC.

This clonotype was seen a few times. The rearrangement joins TRBV27 to TRBJ1-2; 9 bases are a match to TRBD1. CDR3 length: 16 amino acids. The V and J ends lost 0 bases and 1 base, in that order; junction bases with no gene match: 3. Germline V lookup: CDR1 MNHEY, CDR2 SMNVEV (reference sequence). The CDR3 coding sequence is TGTGCCAGCAGTTTATCACGGGACAGGGATAACTATGGCTACACCTTC. Its protein is CASSLSRDRDNYGYTF.

The chain recombines TRBV10-3 with TRBJ2-4; the D is unclear. The germline gives CDR1 ENHRY, CDR2 SYGVKD. CDR3 size: 13 residues. V was cut by 6 bases and J by 5 bases, with 11 bases left in between. The CDR3 DNA reads as TGTGCCATCAGAAACAGTGCCGAAAACATTCAGTACTTC. Its translation is CAIRNSAENIQYF.

The chain links TRBV4-1 to TRBJ1-1; the D is unclear. The CDR3 extends over 15 amino acids. CDR1 is MGHRA, CDR2 YSYEKL, per germline. Trimming shortened V by 0 bases and J by 1 base, and 9 bases separated the two germline ends. The CDR3 bases are TGCGCCAGCAGCCAAGATGGGCCGAGGAACACTGAAGCTTTCTTT. Translation gives CASSQDGPRNTEAFF.

In this sample, this clonotype turned up a few times. The chain recombines TRBV20-1 with TRBJ1-2; no clear D. Per germline, CDR1 DFQATT and CDR2 SNEGSKA (reference sequence). The CDR3 contains 11 residues. V was clipped by 5 bases and J by 6 bases, with 10 bases between them. CDR3 residues: CSAGLGDGYTF. CDR3 sequence (DNA): TGCAGTGCTGGACTAGGCGATGGCTACACCTTC.

This clonotype has more than one count but fewer than ten. This chain joins TRBV14 and TRBJ2-5; no clear D. CDR1 is SGHDN, CDR2 FVKESK, per germline. The CDR3 runs 13 residues. V lost 4 bases and J 9 bases, leaving 15 bases between the germline ends. The CDR3 DNA sequence: TGTGCCAGCAGCCTCGGTATATCCGGGTCCCAGTACTTC. Its translation: CASSLGISGSQYF.

The chain combines TRBV12-3 or TRBV12-4 with TRBJ2-2; the D gene is possibly TRBD2 (6 bases). The CDR3 has 15 amino acids. V lost 3 bases, J lost 4 bases, and 12 bases lay in between. This chain's CDR3 is CASSLEGTLTGELFF. DNA of the CDR3: TGTGCCAGCAGTTTGGAGGGCACGCTCACCGGGGAGCTGTTTTTT.

J is TRBJ2-5 and V is TRBV28; D perhaps matches TRBD1 (7 bases). The CDR3 has 18 amino acids. CDR1 MDHEN and CDR2 SYDVKM come from the germline V gene. Between the trimmed V and J ends, which lost 3 bases and 1 base, there was a span of 21 bases. The CDR3 nucleotides read TGTGCCAGCAGTTTGCTTTTATCCTGGCAGGGGGGCCAAGAGACCCAGTACTTC. Translation: CASSLLLSWQGGQETQYF.